The 17 T cell receptor beta chains reported below all come from one sample, sequenced in a study of T-cell reconstitution after alpha-beta-depleted transplantation in children. It was with unique molecular identifiers that the TCRbeta library was prepared. MiXCR, run by TCRdb on the PCR reads, gives a single entry per CDR3 protein. The sample lists roughly 300,000 distinct CDR3 sequences, about a tenth occurring once. Here the sequenced sample was PBMCs from the stem cell graft donor, taken from the stem cell graft. These receptors were collected from a human donor who donated a stem cell graft to a child with acute lymphoblastic leukemia.

The V gene is TRBV7-6, the J gene TRBJ1-4; D might be TRBD1 (5 bases). Germline CDR1 and CDR2: SGHVS and FNYEAQ. This CDR3 is built from 16 residues. Trimming removed 2 bases at V and 3 bases at J, with 13 bases between. The CDR3 protein is CASSLHYQGANEKLFF. The CDR3 DNA sequence: TGTGCCAGCAGCTTACATTACCAGGGAGCTAATGAAAAACTGTTTTTT.

This clonotype was observed a few times. The chain combines TRBV5-1 with TRBJ2-7; D uncertain. Per the germline V gene, CDR1 is SGHRS and CDR2 is YFSETQ. There are 15 residues in the CDR3. V was cut by 4 bases and J by 1 base, with 15 bases left in between. CDR3: CASSLPDALSYEQYF. The CDR3, as DNA: TGCGCCAGCAGCCTCCCGGACGCATTATCCTACGAGCAGTACTTC. Combining the CDR3 with reference TRBV5-1 and TRBJ2-7 gives the whole variable domain KAGVTQTPRYLIKTRGQQVTLSCSPISGHRSVSWYQQTPGQGLQFLFEYFSETQRNKGNFPGRFSGRQFSNSRSEMNVSTLELGDSALYLCASSLPDALSYEQYFGPGTRLTVT.

This chain uses TRBV11-2 with TRBJ2-3; 12 nucleotides line up with TRBD2. Germline V gene data show CDR1 as SGHAT and CDR2 as FQNNGV. The CDR3 covers 19 residues. The V and J ends lost 5 bases and 4 bases, in that order; junction bases with no gene match: 16. The CDR3 DNA is TGTGCCAGCAGCGCCACCTCCAGGACTAGCGGGATTCGGTCAGATACGCAGTATTTT. Its protein product is CASSATSRTSGIRSDTQYF.

The chain joins TRBV3-1 to TRBJ2-1; 10 positions agree with TRBD2. This CDR3 region has 16 residues. Germline lookup yields CDR1 LGHDT and CDR2 YNNKEL (reference sequence). V was pared by 5 bases and J by 7 bases, with 11 bases of the junction left unmatched. The CDR3 region has the DNA TGTGCCAGCAGCGCCTCCGGGACTAGCGTTTGGAATGAGCAGTTCTTC. Protein: CASSASGTSVWNEQFF.

This chain connects TRBV11-2 to TRBJ2-3; 10 bases fit TRBD2. The CDR3 runs to 15 residues. Trimming removed 4 bases from V and 5 bases from J; junction bases left unmatched: 6. Germline CDR1 reads SGHAT; CDR2 reads FQNNGV. The CDR3 bases are TGTGCCAGCAGCTCCCTAGCGGGAGCGGGAGATACGCAGTATTTT. Translation: CASSSLAGAGDTQYF.

This clonotype was seen a few times. The chain joins TRBV7-8 to TRBJ2-2; D possibly corresponds to TRBD1 (6 bases). Between the trimmed V and J ends, which lost 1 base and 2 bases, there was a span of 11 bases. The CDR3 length is 16 residues. Per germline, CDR1 SGHVS and CDR2 FQNEAQ. The CDR3 region has the DNA TGTGCCAGCAGCTTAGGCTCAGGGGTTAACACCGGGGAGCTGTTTTTT. Its protein is CASSLGSGVNTGELFF.

This clonotype has ten or more counts. V and J are TRBV20-1 and TRBJ2-7, with 13 nucleotides matching TRBD2. The V segment lost 6 bases and the J segment 2 bases; nucleotides outside the gene matches: 10. Germline V gene data show CDR1 as DFQATT and CDR2 as SNEGSKA (reference sequence). This CDR3 spans 16 amino acids. The CDR3 spells CSADPSGLAGPYEQYF. As DNA, the CDR3 is TGCAGTGCCGACCCTTCGGGACTAGCGGGACCCTACGAGCAGTACTTC.

This clonotype was observed a handful of times. The chain joins TRBV4-1 to TRBJ1-4, with TRBD1 identical over 7 bases. The CDR3 consists of 19 residues. From germline, CDR1 is MGHRA and CDR2 YSYEKL. J lost 6 bases, V lost 3 bases, and 19 bases had no gene match. The CDR3 protein is CASSQLGTVAPDRDEKLFF. In DNA form, the CDR3 reads TGCGCCAGCAGCCAGCTCGGGACAGTCGCCCCCGATAGGGATGAAAAACTGTTTTTT.

J is TRBJ2-4 and V is TRBV7-9, with D perhaps matching TRBD2 (5 bases). Trimming took off 0 bases at V and 5 bases at J, with 11 bases between the two ends. CDR3 length: 15 residues. Germline-derived CDR1 and CDR2 are SEHNR and FQNEAQ (reference sequence). The CDR3 sequence is CASSLAGEGENIQYF. In DNA form, the CDR3 reads TGTGCCAGCAGCTTAGCGGGAGAGGGAGAAAACATTCAGTACTTC.

The chain carries TRBV7-6 and TRBJ1-1, with unresolved D. There are 15 residues in the CDR3. The V end was cut by 1 base, the J end by 6 bases, with 15 bases between. The germline V gene encodes CDR1 SGHVS and CDR2 FNYEAQ. CDR3 coding DNA: TGTGCCAGCAGCTTAGAATTATGGGGAGTATCTGAAGCTTTCTTT. The encoded protein is CASSLELWGVSEAFF.

The chain combines TRBV7-6 with TRBJ2-5; 8 bases are a match to TRBD1. Germline CDR1 is SGHVS and CDR2 is FNYEAQ. This CDR3 is built from 16 residues. Trimming removed 5 bases from V and 6 bases from J; junction bases left unmatched: 14. The CDR3 reads CASSPSPGQDVKTQYF. As DNA, the CDR3 is TGTGCCAGCAGCCCCTCCCCGGGACAGGACGTGAAGACCCAGTACTTC.

The sample holds a few counts of this clonotype. The chain combines TRBV20-1 with TRBJ2-5; TRBD2 aligns across 8 bases. J lost 4 bases, V lost 5 bases, and 9 bases had no gene match. CDR1 and CDR2 (germline): DFQATT, SNEGSKA (reference sequence). CDR3 length equals 14 residues. In nucleotides, the CDR3 is TGCAGTGCTTCATTTGACGGGAGGGTAGAGACCCAGTACTTC. Amino acid sequence: CSASFDGRVETQYF.

This chain links TRBV11-1 with TRBJ2-1, with D possibly matching TRBD2 (6 bases). Germline CDR1 reads SGHAT; CDR2 reads FQDESV (reference sequence). Trimming shortened V by 4 bases and J by 8 bases, and 18 bases separated the two germline ends. CDR3 length equals 15 residues. The CDR3 is CASSSRARGTDEQFF. The CDR3 DNA is TGTGCCAGCAGCTCACGGGCTAGAGGGACTGATGAGCAGTTCTTC. The whole variable domain, remainder taken from reference TRBV11-1 and TRBJ2-1, is EAEVAQSPRYKITEKSQAVAFWCDPISGHATLYWYRQILGQGPELLVQFQDESVVDDSQLPKDRFSAERLKGVDSTLKIQPAELGDSAMYLCASSSRARGTDEQFFGPGTRLTVL.

V usage is TRBV5-1 and J usage is TRBJ2-3, with 9 bases identical to TRBD2. The germline gives CDR1 SGHRS, CDR2 YFSETQ. The CDR3 length is 16 residues. The V gene end was trimmed by 3 bases and the J gene end by 5 bases; junction bases not matched to a gene: 10. The CDR3 protein is CASSSPVVSGRDTQYF. The CDR3 DNA reads TGCGCCAGCAGCTCTCCTGTAGTTAGCGGGAGAGATACGCAGTATTTT.

The V call is TRBV3-1, the J call TRBJ2-2, with a possible D match to TRBD2 (6 bases). The germline V gene encodes CDR1 LGHDT and CDR2 YNNKEL (reference sequence). The CDR3 length is 15 residues. The ends were cut back, 9 bases at V and 2 bases at J, with 16 bases in the middle. In DNA, the CDR3 is TGTGCCAGTACCCCTAGCGCGGGAAACACCGGGGAGCTGTTTTTT. This translates into CASTPSAGNTGELFF.

This clonotype was recorded a few times. This chain connects TRBV4-2 to TRBJ2-7; 8 positions agree with TRBD2. The germline V gene has CDR1 LGHNA and CDR2 YNFKEQ. V gave up 1 base and J gave up 1 base; unmatched junction bases: 21. This CDR3 region has 21 residues. CDR3 DNA: TGTGCCAGCAGCCAAGGCGGGGAGTGGGCTAGCGGGCCTAGGGGGTCCTACGAGCAGTACTTC. The encoded protein is CASSQGGEWASGPRGSYEQYF.

The V and J genes are TRBV6-1 and TRBJ2-3, with no clear D. Germline values: CDR1 MNHNS, CDR2 SASEGT. The CDR3 has 13 amino acids. Trimming took 11 bases from V and 2 from J, leaving 14 bases between them. DNA of the CDR3: TGTGCCGCAAAGGCAGAATACACAGATACGCAGTATTTT. Its protein product is CAAKAEYTDTQYF.